The clone carrying this TCR beta chain occurred a few times. The antigen remains undetermined. These data belong to a study of blood T cells in healthy people across ages. The CDR3 loop spans 14 amino acids. Germline-derived CDR1 and CDR2 are SQVTM and ANQGSEA. Trimming cost V 6 bases and J 0 bases, with 15 bases left between them. Broader study findings: In the absence of known donor CMV status, changes in expanded clonotypes were possibly confounded. With unsorted PBMCs, a conclusive comparison of naive versus antigen-experienced cells was not possible. The fall in TCR beta diversity per million T cells was roughly linear with age.

Sample-barcoded 5' priming and a J-beta primer mix drove a second PCR of about 6 to 12 cycles. TCRdb processed the 5' RACE reads anew with MiXCR; each CDR3 protein has one entry. The table records about 830,000 distinct CDR3 sequences, around 62% of them present only once. This TCR derives from a man in his thirties or forties in good health. The sample consisted of blood. The chain employs TRBV29-1 and TRBJ2-7, with a tentative D call TRBD2 (7 bases). This CDR3 is CSVKTGGSSYEQYF. CDR3 DNA sequence: TGCAGCGTGAAGACGGGGGGCTCCTCCTACGAGCAGTACTTC.